The 15 T cell receptor beta chains below all came from one sample that was sequenced in a study of T cell clonality in common variable immunodeficiency. The method was immunoSEQ multiplex PCR; TCRdb's version includes in-frame clones alone and lacks a portion of them. The sample shows about 60,000 clones, none of them appearing just once. Sample: peripheral blood mononuclear cells. The receptors were gathered from a person aged 18 to 69 in good health.

In this sample, this clone turned up many times. The read falls 3 residues short of the CDR3 end, and the missing part is taken from the germline J gene. The chain has TRBV7-2 and TRBJ2-1, with 10 bases lining up with TRBD2. J lost 6 bases, V lost 8 bases, and 4 bases had no gene match. There are 13 residues in the CDR3. The germline gives CDR1 SGHTA, CDR2 FQGNSA. CDR3 bases read: TGTGCCAGCGCTAGCGGGAGCCCCAATGAG. It encodes CASASGSPNE. The entire CDR3 reads CASASGSPNEQFF.

This clone was detected ten times or more. The sequenced fragment ends 3 residues before the CDR3 boundary, so the rest is inferred from the germline J gene. The chain links TRBV9 to TRBJ2-2, with D tentatively TRBD1 (5 bases). V was trimmed by 4 bases and J by 7 bases, leaving 11 bases between them. The CDR3 length is 13 residues. Germline V gene data show CDR1 as SGDLS and CDR2 as YYNGEE. The covered CDR3 bases are TGTGCCAGCAGCTATCGACAGAGCGGGGAG. Translating gives CASSYRQSGE. The entire CDR3 is CASSYRQSGELFF.

This clone was recorded many times. The read halts 3 residues ahead of the CDR3 end, with the missing end drawn from the germline J gene. The V gene is TRBV20-1, the J gene TRBJ2-4; D is possibly TRBD2 (6 bases). This CDR3 is 16 amino acids long. Germline V gene sequence: CDR1 DFQATT, CDR2 SNEGSKA (reference sequence). Trimming shortened V by 0 bases and J by 8 bases, and 20 bases separated the two germline ends. Incomplete CDR3 DNA: TGCAGTGCTAGAGATTACGGGACTCGCCTTGGGGACATT. Its protein is CSARDYGTRLGDI. The whole CDR3 reads CSARDYGTRLGDIQYF.

This clone appeared many times. Coverage ceases 3 residues before the CDR3 finishes, and the germline J gene fills in the end. V usage is TRBV5-4 and J usage is TRBJ1-2; 11 nucleotides align to TRBD1. CDR3 length: 14 amino acids. With V trimmed by 4 bases and J by 5 bases, 4 bases remained unmatched. CDR1 is SGHNT, CDR2 YYREEE, per germline (reference sequence). CDR3 DNA, as far as it was read: TGTGCCAGCAGCCAGGGACAGGGGGTTTATGGC. Translating it yields CASSQGQGVYG. In full, the CDR3 is CASSQGQGVYGYTF.

This clone came up many times. The sequence runs out 3 residues before the end of the CDR3; the remainder is reconstructed from the germline J gene. Other DNA sequences from this sample encode an identical CDR3 as well. The chain has TRBV11-2 and TRBJ1-1, with D maybe TRBD1 (6 bases). CDR1 is SGHAT and CDR2 is FQNNGV in the germline V gene. The V end was cut by 5 bases, the J end by 1 base, with 11 bases between. This CDR3 is 14 amino acids long. The CDR3 loop is CASSVGQWNTEAFF. The CDR3 bases that were read are TGTGCCAGCAGCGTAGGACAGTGGAACACTGAA.

Regarding this clone: The read ends 3 residues before the CDR3 terminus; that terminus is restored from the germline J gene. V and J are TRBV10-2 and TRBJ2-2, with D maybe TRBD2 (6 bases). The germline V and J ends were trimmed by 7 bases and 3 bases, with 12 bases remaining between them. From germline, CDR1 is WSHSY and CDR2 SAAADI. CDR3 length: 14 amino acids. The DNA read from the CDR3 is TGCGCCAGCAATGGAGGGGTGTACACCGGGGAG. It codes for CASNGGVYTGE. The CDR3, in full, reads CASNGGVYTGELFF.

This clone was found many times. The read finishes 3 residues shy of the CDR3 end, and the germline J gene is used to complete it. The chain carries TRBV2 and TRBJ2-7; D not certain. Trimming pared 1 base from V and 6 bases from J, leaving 10 bases between. The CDR3 runs 13 residues. Germline V CDR1 and CDR2: SNHLY, FYNNEI. The CDR3 loop reads CASSEVAGLEQYF. The DNA read from the CDR3 is TGTGCCAGCAGTGAAGTGGCTGGGCTCGAG.

This clone was seen repeatedly, ten times or more. The sequenced fragment ends 3 residues before the CDR3 boundary, so the rest is inferred from the germline J gene. The rearrangement uses TRBV5-5 and TRBJ2-2, with TRBD1 matching 10 bases. The CDR3 is 15 residues long. The V gene's germline CDR1 is SGHKS and CDR2 YYEKEE (reference sequence). The junction had 6 bases not matched to a gene; V was cut back by 4 bases and J by 6 bases. The covered CDR3 bases are TGTGCCAGCAGCCAGCCGGGACAGGGGCCCGGGGAG. Protein product: CASSQPGQGPGE. In full, the CDR3 reads CASSQPGQGPGELFF.

This clone was seen many times. The sequence runs out 3 residues before the end of the CDR3; the remainder is reconstructed from the germline J gene. The chain joins TRBV13 to TRBJ1-4; 7 nucleotides agree with TRBD1. With 5 bases clipped from V and 5 bases from J, the junction kept 8 bases outside the gene matches. The germline gives CDR1 PRHDT, CDR2 FYEKMQ (reference sequence). There are 15 residues in the CDR3. Here the CDR3 reads CASSESRGRNEKLFF. CDR3 DNA, as far as it was read: TGTGCCAGCAGCGAAAGCAGGGGGAGGAATGAAAAA.

This clone came up many times. The read is 3 residues too short to cover the CDR3 end, so that end is filled in from the germline J gene. The chain carries TRBV18 and TRBJ1-1; 8 nucleotides agree with TRBD1. Germline V gene sequence: CDR1 KGHSH, CDR2 LQKENI. This CDR3 has 14 amino acids. V lost 2 bases, J lost 1 base, and 0 bases stayed unmatched. The sequenced CDR3 bases are TGTGCCAGCTCACCAGGACAGGGGAACACTGAA. As protein: CASSPGQGNTE. The full CDR3 sequence reads CASSPGQGNTEAFF.

This clone was observed many times. The missing CDR3 end, 3 residues past where the read stops, is filled in from the germline J gene. This rearrangement joins TRBV7-8 to TRBJ1-4; D is uncertain. CDR3 length equals 13 residues. Looked up from germline, CDR1 is SGHVS and CDR2 is FQNEAQ. V lost 6 bases and J 7 bases, leaving 12 bases between the germline ends. CDR3 bases read: TGTGCCAGCAGTGAGGGTGGCATTGAAAAA. Translation: CASSEGGIEK. In full, the CDR3 reads CASSEGGIEKLFF.

This clone has at least ten counts. The read is 3 residues too short to cover the CDR3 end, so that end is filled in from the germline J gene. J is TRBJ2-1 and V is TRBV18, with 9 nucleotides matching TRBD2. From germline, CDR1 is KGHSH and CDR2 LQKENI. The CDR3 loop spans 15 amino acids. The junction had 5 bases not matched to a gene; V was cut back by 1 base and J by 7 bases. CDR3 sequence: CASSPQGTSRNEQFF. The CDR3 DNA, read in part, is TGTGCCAGCTCACCACAGGGGACTAGCCGAAATGAG.

As for this clone: The read falls 3 residues short of the CDR3 end, and the missing part is taken from the germline J gene. The chain carries TRBV18 and TRBJ2-7, with D possibly matching TRBD1 (5 bases). Germline V gene sequence: CDR1 KGHSH, CDR2 LQKENI. This CDR3 has 12 residues. V was pared by 5 bases and J by 6 bases, with 11 bases between. CDR3 sequence: CASSAQQGEQYF. The DNA read from the CDR3 is TGTGCCAGCTCAGCACAGCAGGGCGAG.

This clone came up many times. The CDR3 extends 3 residues past the end of the read, so its final part is completed from the germline J gene. The V and J genes are TRBV7-9 and TRBJ1-5; maybe TRBD1 (5 bases). V gave up 5 bases and J gave up 3 bases, with 14 bases separating them. CDR3 length equals 15 residues. Germline V gives CDR1 SEHNR, CDR2 FQNEAQ (reference sequence). The CDR3 loop reads CASSPGGGPNQPQHF. The sequenced CDR3 bases are TGTGCCAGCAGCCCCGGGGGGGGACCCAATCAGCCC.

This clone was counted only a few times. The DNA ends 3 residues before the CDR3 does, and the rest of the CDR3 is filled in from the germline J gene. V gene TRBV19 combines with J gene TRBJ2-7, with 12 bases that match TRBD2. V lost 7 bases and J lost 2; bases outside the gene matches: 6. Germline lookup yields CDR1 LNHDA and CDR2 SQIVND (reference sequence). CDR3 length: 15 residues. The covered CDR3 bases are TGTGCCAGTACCCCCGGACTAGCGGGAACCTACGAG. It specifies CASTPGLAGTYE. The CDR3 in its entirety is CASTPGLAGTYEQYF.